This T cell receptor beta chain comes out of a study of blood T cell repertoires in COVID-19. The overall study: PBMCs, B-cell-depleted T cells, or T cells provided the cDNA or gDNA that made up the material.

Adults between roughly 18 and 100 years of age took part from 24 US areas. Cohort 3 donors were reported recovered after two negative PCRs, clearance, or symptom resolution. The CDR3 has 13 amino acids. V was trimmed by 5 bases and J by 7 bases, leaving 14 bases between them. Germline-derived CDR1 and CDR2 are SGHAT and FQNNGV. In the authors' methods: Nucleated cell counts were estimated from reference gene primer amplification. Clones were sequenced by immunoSEQ multiplex PCR, and TCRdb holds only the in-frame ones, with some missing. V and J calls and clone size are given by that table; D and trimming were obtained from the DNA. The data contain about 220,000 clones, 70% to 85% of them seen just once; the ten biggest clones take up 3% to 3.5%.

Sequencing used PBMCs or T cells enriched from blood (not recorded which). The rearrangement links TRBV11-2 to TRBJ1-1; maybe TRBD1 (6 bases). The sequence was obtained from an older woman who had recovered from COVID-19. CDR3 nucleotides: TGTGCCAGCAGCGTTCATACAGGGATTGAAGCTTTCTTT. Translated, it gives CASSVHTGIEAFF.